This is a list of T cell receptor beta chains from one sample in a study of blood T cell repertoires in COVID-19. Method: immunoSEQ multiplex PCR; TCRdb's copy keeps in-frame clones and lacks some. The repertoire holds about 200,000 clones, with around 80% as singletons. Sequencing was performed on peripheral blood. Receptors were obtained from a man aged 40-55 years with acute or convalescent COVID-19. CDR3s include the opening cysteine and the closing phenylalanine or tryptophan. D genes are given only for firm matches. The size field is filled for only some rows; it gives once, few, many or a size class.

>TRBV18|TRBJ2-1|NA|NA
TGTGCCAGCTCACCATCCTTGAGTGAGCAGTTCTTC
CASSPSLSEQFF
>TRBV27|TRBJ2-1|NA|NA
TGTGCCAGCAGTTTATCCCAGAACAATGAGCAGTTCTTC
CASSLSQNNEQFF
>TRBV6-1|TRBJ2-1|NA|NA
TGTGCCAGCAGTGAAAGCAGCGCCTTCTACAATGAGCAGTTCTTC
CASSESSAFYNEQFF
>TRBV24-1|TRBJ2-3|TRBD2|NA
TGTGCCACCAGTGCATCGGAGCGGGGAGGAACAGATACGCAGTATTTT
CATSASERGGTDTQYF
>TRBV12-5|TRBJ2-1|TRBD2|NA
TGTGCTAGTGGTTTGGTTACGGCCCTAGCGGGGGCCTACAATGAGCAGTTCTTC
CASGLVTALAGAYNEQFF
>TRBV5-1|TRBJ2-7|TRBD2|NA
TGCGCCAGCAGCTTGGAATCGGGAGGCTACGAGCAGTACTTC
CASSLESGGYEQYF
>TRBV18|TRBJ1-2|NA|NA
TGTGCCAGCTCACCACGGTCCGCAGGGCCCGGCTACACCTTC
CASSPRSAGPGYTF
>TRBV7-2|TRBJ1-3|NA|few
TGTGCCAGCAGCTCGCAGACATACCCTGGAAACACCATATATTTT
CASSSQTYPGNTIYF
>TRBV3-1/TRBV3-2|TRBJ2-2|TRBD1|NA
TGTGCCAGCAGCCATATCGGACAGGTGTTTTCAGGGGAGCTGTTTTTT
CASSHIGQVFSGELFF
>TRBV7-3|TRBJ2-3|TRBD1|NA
TGTGCCAGCGGTCCGGGACAGAGGACAGATACGCAGTATTTT
CASGPGQRTDTQYF
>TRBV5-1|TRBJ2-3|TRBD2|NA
TGCGCCAGCAGCTCTAGCGGGACTAGCACAGATACGCAGTATTTT
CASSSSGTSTDTQYF
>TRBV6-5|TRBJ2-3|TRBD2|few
TGTGCCAGCAGACTAGCGGGAGGGTCTGATACGCAGTATTTT
CASRLAGGSDTQYF
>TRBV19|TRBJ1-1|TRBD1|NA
TGTGCCAGTAGAACCACAGGGGCGAACACTGAAGCTTTCTTT
CASRTTGANTEAFF
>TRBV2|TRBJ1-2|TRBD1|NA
TGTGCCAGCAGGACAGGGGGGAGGTATGGCTACACCTTC
CASRTGGRYGYTF
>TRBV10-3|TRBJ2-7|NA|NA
TGTGCCATCAGTGAGTCTCGGGGCTACGAGCAGTACTTC
CAISESRGYEQYF
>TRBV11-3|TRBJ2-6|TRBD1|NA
TGTGCCAGCAGCTTAGGATCAGGGGGAGACTCCGGGGCCAACGTCCTGACTTTC
CASSLGSGGDSGANVLTF
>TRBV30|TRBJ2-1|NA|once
TGTGCCTGGAGTGTACAGGGCGACGAGCAGTTCTTC
CAWSVQGDEQFF
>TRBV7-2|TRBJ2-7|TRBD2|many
TGTGCCAGCAGCCCGGGACTAGACTACGAGCAGTACTTC
CASSPGLDYEQYF
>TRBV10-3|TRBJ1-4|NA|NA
TGTGCCATCAGGGACTCCACAGGGAATGAAAAACTGTTTTTT
CAIRDSTGNEKLFF
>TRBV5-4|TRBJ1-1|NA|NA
TGTGCCAGCAGCTTGGCCGGAGCCTCGGGAAGGACTGAAGCTTTCTTT
CASSLAGASGRTEAFF
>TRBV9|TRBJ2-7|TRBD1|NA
TGTGCCAGCAGCCAGGGACAGGGCATCTACGAGCAGTACTTC
CASSQGQGIYEQYF
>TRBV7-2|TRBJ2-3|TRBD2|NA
TGTGCCAGCAGCTTTGCGGGAGGGCCGGATACGCAGTATTTT
CASSFAGGPDTQYF
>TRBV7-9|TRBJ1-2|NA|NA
TGTGCCAGCAGCCCTTCTTCCTATGGCTACACCTTC
CASSPSSYGYTF
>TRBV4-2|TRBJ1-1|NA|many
TGTGCCAGCAGAAAGAACCGGGCCCGGGGCACTGAAGCTTTCTTT
CASRKNRARGTEAFF
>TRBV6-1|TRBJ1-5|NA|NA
TGTGCCAGCAGTGAAGGGAACAGAAGCAATCAGCCCCAGCATTTT
CASSEGNRSNQPQHF
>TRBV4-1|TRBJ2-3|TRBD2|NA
TGCGCCAGCAGCCCGGGACTAGCGGGAGTAGATACGCAGTATTTT
CASSPGLAGVDTQYF
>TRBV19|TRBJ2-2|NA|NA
TGTGCCAGTAGTAGGACAGTGAACACCGGGGAGCTGTTTTTT
CASSRTVNTGELFF
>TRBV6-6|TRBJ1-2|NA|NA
TGTGCCAGCAGTTCTAACAGTCCCTATGGCTACACCTTC
CASSSNSPYGYTF
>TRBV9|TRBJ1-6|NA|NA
TGTGCCAGCAGCGTAGAACAGCATAATTCACCCCTCCACTTT
CASSVEQHNSPLHF
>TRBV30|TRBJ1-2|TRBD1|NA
TGTGCCTGGAGTAAAGGGGGCCTCTACTATGGCTACACCTTC
CAWSKGGLYYGYTF
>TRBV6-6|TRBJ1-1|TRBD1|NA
TGTGCCAGCAGTTACGACAGGGGAAACACTGAAGCTTTCTTT
CASSYDRGNTEAFF
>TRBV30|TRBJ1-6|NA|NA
TGTGCCTGGAGTTCAACCGGGGGGAGCTCCTATAATTCACCCCTCCACTTT
CAWSSTGGSSYNSPLHF
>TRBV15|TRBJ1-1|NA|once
TGTGCCACCAGCAGAAGGACAGAGAACACTGAAGCTTTCTTT
CATSRRTENTEAFF
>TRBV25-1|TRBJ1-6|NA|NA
TGTGCCAGCCCCGATTCACCCCTCCACTTT
CASPDSPLHF
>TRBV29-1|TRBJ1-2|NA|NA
TGCAGCGTTGAAGAGGGGGCCGGCTATGGCTACACCTTC
CSVEEGAGYGYTF
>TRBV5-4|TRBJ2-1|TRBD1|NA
TGTGCCAGCAGCCAAGGGACAGGGGGGGGTGAGCAGTTCTTC
CASSQGTGGGEQFF
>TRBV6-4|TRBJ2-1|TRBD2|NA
TGTGCCACCCATGGTAGCGGGAGTTGGGCTTACAATGAGCAGTTCTTC
CATHGSGSWAYNEQFF
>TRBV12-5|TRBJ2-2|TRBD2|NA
TGTGCTAGTGGGTCCGGGACTAGCTTAGGGGAGCTGTTTTTT
CASGSGTSLGELFF
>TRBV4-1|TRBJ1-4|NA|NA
TGCGCCAGCAGCCAAGTAATCGGGGGAGGTGAAAAACTGTTTTTT
CASSQVIGGGEKLFF
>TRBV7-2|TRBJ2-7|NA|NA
TGTGCCAGCAGCCAAGGGGTCGGCGAGCAGTACTTC
CASSQGVGEQYF
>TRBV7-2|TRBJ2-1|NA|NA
TGTGCCAGCAGATCGGCAGGGTTCAATGAGCAGTTCTTC
CASRSAGFNEQFF